This is a list of T cell receptor beta chains from one sample in a study of blood T cell repertoires in COVID-19. The data were produced by immunoSEQ multiplex PCR, yet TCRdb's version contains in-frame clones alone and is incomplete. The data hold about 160,000 clones, with about 83% observed a single time. The specimen was peripheral blood. Source of these receptors: a man aged 60-69 years with acute or convalescent COVID-19. The CDR3 runs from the conserved cysteine through the conserved F or W. Fields, in order: V gene, CDR3 protein.

v_gene: TRBV12-5
CDR3aa: CASGPGQATDTQYF

v_gene: TRBV20-1
CDR3aa: CSASFRNTEAFF

v_gene: TRBV29-1
CDR3aa: CSVRGPGANVLTF

v_gene: TRBV2
CDR3aa: CASSELTTSNYGYTF

v_gene: TRBV5-1
CDR3aa: CASSLSGGSSYEQYF

v_gene: TRBV24-1
CDR3aa: CATSDFGGKSYNEQFF

v_gene: TRBV4-1
CDR3aa: CASSQPDRAYGYTF

v_gene: TRBV27
CDR3aa: CASNQGQDNSPLHF

v_gene: TRBV7-8
CDR3aa: CASSLQQPQRTDTQYF

v_gene: TRBV29-1
CDR3aa: CSVVDRGVLTEAFF

v_gene: TRBV18
CDR3aa: CASSQGVGREETQYF

v_gene: TRBV4-1
CDR3aa: CASSQGQGGLFYGYTF

v_gene: TRBV19
CDR3aa: CASSLTGNYGYTF

v_gene: TRBV6-5
CDR3aa: CASSTTGNSYEQYF

v_gene: TRBV10-3
CDR3aa: CAISEGGQGSDTIYF

v_gene: TRBV19
CDR3aa: CASRSRNRSPSYGYTF

v_gene: TRBV27
CDR3aa: CASSPGTSGSDTQYF

v_gene: TRBV5-1
CDR3aa: CASSHGQAKETQYF

v_gene: TRBV11-2
CDR3aa: CASSLDGGWDEKLFF

v_gene: TRBV4-1
CDR3aa: CASTIGEGFGYGYTF

v_gene: TRBV6-6
CDR3aa: CASSWMGQNTEAFF

v_gene: TRBV3-1/TRBV3-2
CDR3aa: CASSQEIWVSGPTEAFF

v_gene: TRBV2
CDR3aa: CASREDRGTGYGYTF

v_gene: TRBV7-3
CDR3aa: CASSPTGDYGYTF

v_gene: TRBV24-1
CDR3aa: CATGTGGLDTQYF

v_gene: TRBV12-3/TRBV12-4
CDR3aa: CASSWGTDEQFF

v_gene: TRBV5-1
CDR3aa: CASSPDSSYEQYF

v_gene: TRBV7-2
CDR3aa: CASSQGEYEQYF

v_gene: TRBV7-2
CDR3aa: CASSLGTGADTQYF

v_gene: TRBV7-2
CDR3aa: CASSFKPGQGYNEQFF

v_gene: TRBV28
CDR3aa: CASSPQSEAFF